This TCR beta chain was retrieved from a study of Ad26.COV2.S vaccination and SARS-CoV-2 variants. Across the whole study: Trial arm assignment for the donor was COV1001 Ad26.COV2.S. The study gave Ad26.COV2.S intramuscularly, once or twice 56 days apart. Study results and caveats: Vaccine recipients had higher spike-specific TCR breadth than placebo recipients.

This CDR3 region has 12 residues. Trimming took off 4 bases at V and 10 bases at J, with 11 bases between the two ends. Germline lookup yields CDR1 LNHDA and CDR2 SQIVND (reference sequence). The data were produced by immunoSEQ multiplex PCR, yet TCRdb's version contains in-frame clones alone and is incomplete. This repertoire shows over 450,000 clones, approximately 90% found once; its top ten account for approximately 1.7%. As to treatment: about 20 received Ad26.COV2.S at low or high dose, single or two shots; 5 received placebo; per-sample allocation not given. Specimen acquisition occurred on day 63 following the initial vaccine or placebo injection. Boston supplied an adult donor aged 18-55 years. This clone appeared a single time. Its antigen is not known.

The sequenced sample was peripheral blood, obtained in a trial of Ad26.COV2.S vaccine versus placebo. The chain has TRBV19 and TRBJ2-1, with D perhaps matching TRBD1 (6 bases). The sequence came from a person aged 18-60 years who received the Ad26.COV2.S COVID-19 vaccine or a placebo. The CDR3 loop reads CASSSRTAEQFF. In DNA, the CDR3 is TGTGCCAGTAGTAGCCGGACAGCCGAGCAGTTCTTC. The variable domain in full, completed from reference TRBV19 and TRBJ2-1, reads DGGITQSPKYLFRKEGQNVTLSCEQNLNHDAMYWYRQDPGQGLRLIYYSQIVNDFQKGDIAEGYSVSREKKESFPLTVTSAQKNPTAFYLCASSSRTAEQFFGPGTRLTVL.